The next 6 T cell receptor beta chains were all read from a single sample in a study of blood T cell repertoires in COVID-19. Some clones are missing from TCRdb's copy, which holds only in-frame ones; the method was immunoSEQ multiplex PCR. This sample yields 70,000 to 100,000 clones, of which more than 80% are seen a single time; roughly 16% belongs to the top ten. The sequencing input was peripheral blood. These receptors were collected from a woman aged 80 or over with acute or convalescent COVID-19.

V is TRBV24-1 and J is TRBJ1-1, with unresolved D. With 7 bases removed from V and 4 bases from J, the gap between germline ends came to 15 bases. The CDR3 is 14 amino acids. Germline loops: CDR1 KGHDR, CDR2 SFDVKD. DNA of the CDR3: TGTGCCACCAGGGGCGAGGGCGGAGGCACTGAAGCTTTCTTT. Amino acids: CATRGEGGGTEAFF.

This rearrangement joins TRBV5-1 to TRBJ2-7, with D maybe TRBD1 (5 bases). Germline V gene lookup returns CDR1 SGHRS and CDR2 YFSETQ. The V end was cut by 5 bases, the J end by 0 bases, with 12 bases between. CDR3 length: 14 residues. CDR3 DNA sequence: TGCGCCAGCAGGGACACGTCTAACTCCTACGAGCAGTACTTC. This translates into CASRDTSNSYEQYF.

The chain joins TRBV7-2 to TRBJ2-7; TRBD2 matches at 15 bases. The CDR3 length is 15 residues. Germline CDR1 SGHTA, CDR2 FQGNSA. V dropped 5 bases and J dropped 11; count of bases not matched to a gene: 10. CDR3 region: CASSPGTSGGLIEYF. CDR3 bases: TGTGCCAGCAGCCCCGGGACTAGCGGGGGGTTAATTGAGTACTTC.

V usage is TRBV18 and J usage is TRBJ1-4; 9 nucleotides match TRBD1. The junction had 4 bases not matched to a gene; V was cut back by 3 bases and J by 8 bases. The CDR3 covers 14 residues. Germline values: CDR1 KGHSH, CDR2 LQKENI. The CDR3 DNA reads as TGTGCCAGCTCACCGGACAGGGGAGGGGAAAAACTGTTTTTT. Its protein is CASSPDRGGEKLFF.

The rearrangement uses TRBV28 and TRBJ1-6, with TRBD1 matching over 8 bases. The CDR3 loop spans 13 amino acids. V was clipped by 6 bases and J by 6 bases; unmatched bases: 1. CDR1 MDHEN and CDR2 SYDVKM come from the germline V gene. The CDR3 nucleotides read TGTGCCAGCAGAGGACAGGGTAATTCACCCCTCCACTTT. This gives the protein CASRGQGNSPLHF.

The chain employs TRBV23-1 and TRBJ1-5, with 12 bases that match TRBD1. TRBV23-1 is an ORF for which the function is uncertain. The CDR3 is 17 residues long. The trim removed 6 bases at V and 2 bases at J, leaving 8 bases unmatched. Here the CDR3 reads CASSLRDRGHRNQPQHF. CDR3 nucleotides: TGCGCCAGCAGCCTCCGGGACAGGGGGCATCGCAATCAGCCCCAGCATTTT.